These T cell receptor beta chains were read from a single sample in a study of blood T cell repertoires in COVID-19. Profiled with immunoSEQ multiplex PCR; TCRdb holds only in-frame clones, not every one. Among some 180,000 clones listed, roughly 80% were seen once. The sequencing sample was made of PBMCs or T cells enriched from blood (not recorded which). The receptors shown here come from a man in his fifties or sixties who had been exposed to COVID-19. Each CDR3 is given without its conserved first and last residue. A D gene is named only where the DNA matches it firmly.

V gene	CDR3 length	J gene	D gene	CDR3 protein
TRBV6-2/TRBV6-3	10	TRBJ2-7	-	ASSYIPYEQY
TRBV29-1	9	TRBJ1-2	-	SVVGPRGYT
TRBV28	13	TRBJ1-5	TRBD1	ASSSTTGANQPQH
TRBV5-1	13	TRBJ1-4	-	ASSLDGAPDEKLF
TRBV29-1	12	TRBJ2-2	TRBD1	SVPGQVNTGELF
TRBV14	9	TRBJ2-3	-	ASSQYGGAL
TRBV6-2/TRBV6-3	12	TRBJ1-2	TRBD1	ASSYSRTGYGYT
TRBV9	13	TRBJ1-6	TRBD1	ASSVGTGGNSPLH
TRBV4-1	14	TRBJ1-4	-	ASSLIIGFTNEKLF
TRBV7-2	13	TRBJ1-5	TRBD1	ASSLTGTGHQPQH
TRBV4-1	14	TRBJ2-1	-	ASSQSRGARLDEQF
TRBV5-6	13	TRBJ1-3	-	ASSQQGLSGNTIY
TRBV6-6	15	TRBJ1-2	TRBD1	ASSLGTGGPLGYGYT
TRBV15	12	TRBJ2-2	TRBD1	ATQGAAVAGELF
TRBV29-1	13	TRBJ1-1	-	SVELAGGSNTEAF
TRBV4-1	11	TRBJ1-2	TRBD1	ASSLRTGYGYT
TRBV9	13	TRBJ2-1	TRBD2	ASSASGRGYNEQF
TRBV7-6	13	TRBJ2-3	-	ASSLEGESTDTQY
TRBV7-9	10	TRBJ2-2	-	ASSFPTGELF
TRBV11-2	15	TRBJ2-1	TRBD1	ASSLDVGQGSANEQF
TRBV7-3	14	TRBJ2-2	-	ASSPPSGLPFGELF
TRBV5-4	13	TRBJ2-7	TRBD2	ASSLSSGSSYEQY
TRBV28	14	TRBJ2-7	TRBD2	ASSPGTSGRIYEQY
TRBV27	11	TRBJ2-7	TRBD2	ASSPGRAYEQY
TRBV12-3/TRBV12-4	11	TRBJ1-6	-	ASTDYYNSPLH
TRBV6-5	12	TRBJ1-1	TRBD1	ASSHRGQGTEAF
TRBV4-3	13	TRBJ1-2	-	ASSQDAGQSYGYT
TRBV7-9	13	TRBJ2-5	TRBD2	ASSNSGTSSETQY
TRBV7-9	16	TRBJ2-5	TRBD2	ASRPGTSGRIRQETQY
TRBV2	12	TRBJ2-7	TRBD1	ASSETGGPYEQY
TRBV19	16	TRBJ2-1	TRBD2	ASSTDRALAGVFNEQF
TRBV5-4	14	TRBJ1-1	TRBD1	ASSPTGQGFNTEAF
TRBV19	13	TRBJ1-3	-	ASNGPDNRGNTIY
TRBV19	12	TRBJ2-2	TRBD1	ASSRGHGTGELF
TRBV27	13	TRBJ1-5	-	ASSLQGRSNQPQH
TRBV20-1	12	TRBJ2-1	-	SASQGAAYNEQF
TRBV6-5	12	TRBJ2-2	-	ASSSVGGTGELF
TRBV5-4	14	TRBJ2-1	-	ASSLGAPSSYNEQF
TRBV9	11	TRBJ2-3	-	ASRQLSTDTQY
TRBV12-3/TRBV12-4	11	TRBJ1-4	-	ASSSNSNEKLF
TRBV11-3	13	TRBJ2-7	TRBD2	ASSLLSGGLYEQY